These 31 T cell receptor beta chains were sequenced from one sample in a study of blood T cell repertoires in COVID-19. Profiled with immunoSEQ multiplex PCR; TCRdb holds only in-frame clones, not every one. Of roughly 400,000 clones listed, 89% are singletons. Sequencing input: PBMCs or T cells enriched from blood (not recorded which). The receptor set was obtained from a woman aged 25 to 45 who had recovered from COVID-19.

In its sample, this clone was seen once. The V gene is TRBV4-1, the J gene TRBJ2-2; 7 nucleotides match TRBD1. The CDR3 is 15 amino acids. CDR1 is MGHRA, CDR2 YSYEKL, per germline. V lost 5 bases to trimming and J lost 2 bases; unmatched junction nucleotides: 5. CDR3 nucleotides: TGCGCCAGCAGCTACCGGGACAGCAACACCGGGGAGCTGTTTTTT. Translated, it gives CASSYRDSNTGELFF.

This clone was found once. The chain recombines TRBV5-1 with TRBJ2-7; tentative D call: TRBD2 (6 bases). V lost 5 bases and J lost 6, with 18 bases in between. The CDR3 totals 14 residues. Germline V gene sequence: CDR1 SGHRS, CDR2 YFSETQ. CDR3 sequence reads: CASSTGTVGSEQYF. The CDR3, as DNA: TGCGCCAGCAGTACCGGGACTGTGGGCTCCGAGCAGTACTTC.

This clone was counted a single time. The chain combines TRBV18 with TRBJ2-7; D perhaps matches TRBD2 (5 bases). Germline V gene data show CDR1 as KGHSH and CDR2 as LQKENI. The CDR3 loop spans 15 amino acids. Trimming left V 1 base short and J 0 bases short, with 10 bases between. CDR3: CASSPQGVPSYEQYF. CDR3 nucleotides: TGTGCCAGCTCACCACAGGGAGTCCCCTCCTACGAGCAGTACTTC.

V and J are TRBV7-2 and TRBJ2-1; 13 nucleotides line up with TRBD2. Per germline, CDR1 SGHTA and CDR2 FQGNSA. V dropped 5 bases and J dropped 9; count of bases not matched to a gene: 7. This CDR3 region has 15 residues. The CDR3 bases are TGTGCCAGCAGCGCCGGACTAGCGGGAGAAGGTGAGCAGTTCTTC. This codes for CASSAGLAGEGEQFF.

This chain joins TRBV9 and TRBJ1-1; maybe TRBD1 (5 bases). CDR3 size: 16 residues. Trimming pared 0 bases from V and 3 bases from J, leaving 15 bases between. Germline CDR1 SGDLS, CDR2 YYNGEE. CDR3 DNA: TGTGCCAGCAGCGTAGCTGCCGGGGGGTTCGACACTGAAGCTTTCTTT. It yields the protein CASSVAAGGFDTEAFF.

This chain joins TRBV7-8 and TRBJ1-1, with D hard to call. This CDR3 is 15 amino acids long. V lost 0 bases to trimming and J lost 0 bases, with 8 bases between them. CDR1 is SGHVS and CDR2 is FQNEAQ in the germline V gene. CDR3 coding DNA: TGTGCCAGCAGCTTAGCCTCAGTTATGAACACTGAAGCTTTCTTT. Translated: CASSLASVMNTEAFF.

The chain links TRBV2 to TRBJ2-7, with D possibly matching TRBD2 (5 bases). The CDR3 is 13 residues long. Trimming cost V 6 bases and J 7 bases, with 16 bases left between them. The germline V gene encodes CDR1 SNHLY and CDR2 FYNNEI. The CDR3 spells CASRLVDFGEQYF. The CDR3 nucleotides are TGTGCCAGCAGGTTGGTGGACTTCGGTGAGCAGTACTTC.

The rearrangement uses TRBV7-2 and TRBJ2-1; perhaps TRBD1 as D (6 bases). CDR1 and CDR2 from the germline V gene are SGHTA and FQGNSA. V was trimmed by 1 base and J by 10 bases, leaving 11 bases between them. The CDR3 is made up of 13 amino acids. The CDR3 protein is CASSLVGQGEQFF. The CDR3 DNA follows: TGTGCCAGCAGCTTAGTAGGTCAGGGGGAGCAGTTCTTC.

CDR3 region: CASSLGSLETNEKLFF. The DNA of the CDR3 is TGTGCCAGCAGTTTGGGCAGCCTGGAAACTAATGAAAAACTGTTTTTT. This rearrangement joins TRBV27 to TRBJ1-4; D unresolved. Germline lookup yields CDR1 MNHEY and CDR2 SMNVEV (reference sequence). This CDR3 has 16 residues. Trimming removed 3 bases at V and 1 base at J, with 12 bases between.

The chain couples TRBV2 to TRBJ2-6; 8 bases map to TRBD1. The J segment lost 0 bases and the V segment lost 6 bases, leaving 7 bases of the junction unmatched. The CDR3 extends over 17 amino acids. Germline loops: CDR1 SNHLY, CDR2 FYNNEI. The CDR3 sequence: CASSPGTGPSGANVLTF. The CDR3 DNA sequence: TGTGCCAGCAGCCCCGGGACAGGCCCCTCTGGGGCCAACGTCCTGACTTTC.

This sequence joins TRBV5-1 and TRBJ2-5; perhaps TRBD1 as D (5 bases). In germline, CDR1 is SGHRS, CDR2 YFSETQ. This CDR3 is 14 amino acids long. Trimming took off 5 bases at V and 5 bases at J, with 16 bases between the two ends. The CDR3 sequence is CASRLTAQVETQYF. The CDR3 DNA reads as TGCGCCAGCAGACTGACAGCGCAAGTGGAGACCCAGTACTTC. Supplemented by reference TRBV5-1 and TRBJ2-5, the full variable domain reads KAGVTQTPRYLIKTRGQQVTLSCSPISGHRSVSWYQQTPGQGLQFLFEYFSETQRNKGNFPGRFSGRQFSNSRSEMNVSTLELGDSALYLCASRLTAQVETQYFGPGTRLLVL.

The chain uses TRBV29-1 and TRBJ2-7, with TRBD2 matching 9 bases. This CDR3 spans 13 amino acids. CDR1 and CDR2 from the germline V gene are SQVTM and ANQGSEA. The CDR3 region is CSTTSGSNYEQYF. CDR3 nucleotide sequence: TGCAGTACAACTAGCGGGTCGAACTACGAGCAGTACTTC.

For this clone: Other DNA sequences from this sample encode an identical CDR3 as well. This chain connects TRBV30 to TRBJ1-1; D call uncertain. V dropped 0 bases and J dropped 2 bases, with 7 bases sitting between them. Germline-derived CDR1 and CDR2 are GTSNPN and SVGIG (reference sequence). The CDR3 covers 13 residues. CDR3 coding DNA: TGTGCCTGGAGTGTACTCCCAAACACTGAAGCTTTCTTT. Its protein is CAWSVLPNTEAFF.

The V and J genes are TRBV3-1 (or the pseudogene TRBV3-2) and TRBJ2-1, with 8 positions matching TRBD2. V lost 4 bases, J lost 0 bases, and 8 bases stayed unmatched. This CDR3 region has 17 residues. CDR1 and CDR2 (germline): LGHDT, YNNKEL (reference sequence). CDR3 residues: CASSLPLGLASYNEQFF. In nucleotides, the CDR3 is TGTGCCAGCAGCCTTCCCCTCGGACTAGCCTCCTACAATGAGCAGTTCTTC.

The V call is TRBV9, the J call TRBJ2-5; 10 bases line up with TRBD2. The germline V gene encodes CDR1 SGDLS and CDR2 YYNGEE. The CDR3 is 18 residues long. The junction had 8 bases not matched to a gene; V was cut back by 0 bases and J by 0 bases. CDR3 residues: CASSVGVGSGGYQETQYF. CDR3 DNA: TGTGCCAGCAGCGTAGGTGTTGGTAGCGGGGGGTACCAAGAGACCCAGTACTTC.

The J gene is TRBJ1-1, the V gene TRBV15, with TRBD1 identical over 7 bases. CDR3 size: 16 residues. V shed 3 bases, J shed 1 base, and the junction held 8 bases outside the gene matches. Germline-derived CDR1 and CDR2 are LNHNV and YYDKDF (reference sequence). CDR3 amino acids: CATSRDLRQGNTEAFF. CDR3 DNA: TGTGCCACCAGCAGGGACCTCCGACAGGGGAACACTGAAGCTTTCTTT.

V gene TRBV7-2 combines with J gene TRBJ1-2; D is perhaps TRBD1 (5 bases). Germline V gene sequence: CDR1 SGHTA, CDR2 FQGNSA. CDR3 length: 15 residues. The germline V and J ends were trimmed by 6 bases and 5 bases, with 19 bases remaining between them. In DNA, the CDR3 is TGTGCCAGCAGTATAGGAGGGACGGATCTTTATGGCTACACCTTC. Amino acids: CASSIGGTDLYGYTF.

The V call is TRBV6-1, the J call TRBJ2-7; TRBD1 agrees at 8 bases. CDR1 is MNHNS and CDR2 is SASEGT in the germline V gene. V dropped 2 bases and J dropped 4; count of bases not matched to a gene: 4. The CDR3 loop spans 14 amino acids. CDR3 protein: CASSEPRGHYEQYF. The CDR3 coding sequence is TGTGCCAGCAGTGAACCCAGGGGGCATTACGAGCAGTACTTC.

V gene TRBV28 combines with J gene TRBJ2-7; a possible D gene is TRBD1 (5 bases). V was shortened by 5 bases and J by 3 bases, with 8 bases between the two germline ends. CDR1 and CDR2 (germline): MDHEN, SYDVKM. There are 12 residues in the CDR3. The CDR3 nucleotides read TGTGCCAGCAGTCAGGGAAACTACGAGCAGTACTTC. Amino acids: CASSQGNYEQYF.

As DNA, the CDR3 is TGTGCCAGCAGCTTCCCCGGGGATACGCAGTATTTT. Its translation: CASSFPGDTQYF. The V call is TRBV7-2, the J call TRBJ2-3; no clear D. CDR1 is SGHTA and CDR2 is FQGNSA in the germline V gene. The CDR3 has 12 residues. With 3 bases removed from V and 6 bases from J, the gap between germline ends came to 7 bases.

The rearrangement links TRBV5-8 to TRBJ2-7; TRBD1 matches 7 bases. The germline V gene has CDR1 SGHTS and CDR2 YDEGEE. The V segment lost 5 bases and the J segment 5 bases; nucleotides outside the gene matches: 7. This CDR3 spans 13 amino acids. The CDR3: CASRPSGQDEQYF. CDR3 bases: TGTGCCAGCAGACCCAGTGGACAGGACGAGCAGTACTTC. The full variable domain, in which reference TRBV5-8 and TRBJ2-7 provide the parts outside the CDR3, is EAGVTQSPTHLIKTRGQQATLRCSPISGHTSVYWYQQALGLGLQFLLWYDEGEERNRGNFPPRFSGRQFPNYSSELNVNALELEDSALYLCASRPSGQDEQYFGPGTRLTVT.

V gene TRBV9 combines with J gene TRBJ2-1, with 12 bases matching TRBD2. V trimming: 3 bases; J trimming: 10 bases; junction bases outside the gene matches: 11. From germline, CDR1 is SGDLS and CDR2 YYNGEE. The CDR3 has 16 amino acids. DNA of the CDR3: TGTGCCAGCAGCGATGAACTAGCGGGGGGCTTGGAAGAGCAGTTCTTC. Its translation is CASSDELAGGLEEQFF. Full variable domain (rest looked up from reference TRBV9 and TRBJ2-1): DSGVTQTPKHLITATGQRVTLRCSPRSGDLSVYWYQQSLDQGLQFLIQYYNGEERAKGNILERFSAQQFPDLHSELNLSSLELGDSALYFCASSDELAGGLEEQFFGPGTRLTVL.

The V gene is TRBV2, the J gene TRBJ1-5, with D possibly matching TRBD1 (6 bases). V lost 0 bases to trimming and J lost 2 bases, with 8 bases between them. Germline loops: CDR1 SNHLY, CDR2 FYNNEI. This CDR3 spans 15 amino acids. The CDR3 spells CASSEAGGGNQPQHF. CDR3 DNA: TGTGCCAGCAGTGAAGCAGGGGGAGGCAATCAGCCCCAGCATTTT.

The rearrangement links TRBV6-5 to TRBJ2-2; TRBD2 matches at 7 bases. The ends lost 5 bases at V and 5 bases at J; junction bases unmatched: 2. The germline V gene has CDR1 MNHEY and CDR2 SVGAGI. The CDR3 runs to 13 residues. CDR3 bases: TGTGCCAGCAGTCGGCGGGAGACCGGGGAGCTGTTTTTT. Residues: CASSRRETGELFF.

V gene TRBV7-9 combines with J gene TRBJ2-3; D not resolved. Germline loops: CDR1 SEHNR, CDR2 FQNEAQ (reference sequence). The CDR3 consists of 13 residues. Between the trimmed V and J ends, which lost 4 bases and 4 bases, there was a span of 9 bases. In nucleotides, the CDR3 is TGTGCCAGCAGCTCCGCCGGAGCAGATACGCAGTATTTT. Its translation is CASSSAGADTQYF.

V and J are TRBV7-9 and TRBJ1-1; D is unresolved. The length of the CDR3 is 12 residues. Looked up from germline, CDR1 is SEHNR and CDR2 is FQNEAQ (reference sequence). The ends were cut back, 2 bases at V and 6 bases at J, with 7 bases in the middle. This CDR3 is CASSLSVAEAFF. The CDR3 bases are TGTGCCAGCAGCTTATCGGTGGCTGAAGCTTTCTTT.

The chain couples TRBV25-1 to TRBJ2-3; a possible D gene is TRBD2 (6 bases). The CDR3 contains 16 residues. Germline loops: CDR1 MGHDK, CDR2 SYGVNS. Trimming cost V 5 bases and J 2 bases, with 17 bases left between them. CDR3 in amino acids: CASSSKQGLYTDTQYF. CDR3 in DNA: TGTGCCAGCAGTTCAAAGCAAGGACTATACACAGATACGCAGTATTTT.

The chain has TRBV25-1 and TRBJ2-2; TRBD2 matches 10 bases. The CDR3 runs 14 residues. The V gene's germline CDR1 is MGHDK and CDR2 SYGVNS. This chain's CDR3 is CAISAGGPSGELFF. For the CDR3, the DNA is TGTGCGATTTCAGCGGGAGGGCCCTCCGGGGAGCTGTTTTTT. The variable domain in full, with the rest retrieved from reference TRBV25-1 and TRBJ2-2, is EADIYQTPRYLVIGTGKKITLECSQTMGHDKMYWYQQDPGMELHLIHYSYGVNSTEKGDLSSESTVSRIRTEHFPLTLESARPSHTSQYLCAISAGGPSGELFFGEGSRLTVL.

The V call is TRBV3-1 (or the pseudogene TRBV3-2), the J call TRBJ1-3, with D perhaps TRBD1 (6 bases). V was trimmed by 6 bases and J by 1 base, leaving 10 bases between them. Germline-derived CDR1 and CDR2 are LGHDT and YNNKEL (reference sequence). The CDR3 is 14 residues long. The CDR3 loop is CASSPGASGNTIYF. In DNA form, the CDR3 reads TGTGCCAGCAGTCCAGGGGCTTCTGGAAACACCATATATTTT.

V is TRBV7-2 and J is TRBJ2-1; 13 bases agree with TRBD2. Trimming removed 6 bases from V and 8 bases from J; junction bases left unmatched: 7. The CDR3 contains 15 residues. Germline values: CDR1 SGHTA, CDR2 FQGNSA. This chain's CDR3 is CASSSGTSGIHEQFF. The DNA for the CDR3 is TGTGCCAGCAGTTCCGGGACTAGCGGGATTCATGAGCAGTTCTTC.

Comments on this clone: At the DNA level, this CDR3 is encoded by other sequences in the same sample as well. The chain is built from TRBV28 and TRBJ2-5; 9 bases map to TRBD1. Per germline, CDR1 MDHEN and CDR2 SYDVKM. V lost 2 bases to trimming and J lost 0 bases; unmatched junction nucleotides: 1. This CDR3 is 15 amino acids long. CDR3 protein: CASSLDRGYQETQYF. As DNA, the CDR3 is TGTGCCAGCAGTTTAGACAGGGGGTACCAAGAGACCCAGTACTTC.